This TCR beta chain emerged from a study of OX40 agonist ivuxolimab in advanced cancers. About the research overall: Treatment received earlier with anti-PD-1, anti-PD-L1 or anti-CTLA-4 agents was allowed, and over 30% had some.

The CDR3 totals 14 residues. The germline V gene encodes CDR1 SGHRS and CDR2 YFSETQ. Trimming pared 0 bases from V and 4 bases from J, leaving 8 bases between. Regarding the study as a whole: Compared with others, partial responders at 0.1-3.0 mg/kg displayed clonal expansion among the lowest. With doses of 0.1 to 3.0 mg/kg, CD4+ and CD8+ blood T cells had undergone clonal expansion by week 6. The authors also found low normalized T-cell clonal expansion in some nonresponders.

On this clone: Antigen specificity is unknown.

Here immunoSEQ multiplex PCR was the method, and the copy in TCRdb shows in-frame clones only, minus some. Altogether about 81,000 clones are present, 84% being singletons, with the ten largest covering 5.5% to 7%. This sequence originates from an adult with an advanced solid tumor such as melanoma, head and neck, liver or kidney cancer. Sequencing used CD4+ or CD8+ T cells sorted from blood, obtained in a trial of the OX40 agonist ivuxolimab. The chain joins TRBV5-1 to TRBJ2-1; maybe TRBD1 (5 bases). CDR3 coding DNA: TGCGCCAGCAGCTTGGGAGACAGTTACAATGAGCAGTTCTTC. Amino acids: CASSLGDSYNEQFF.